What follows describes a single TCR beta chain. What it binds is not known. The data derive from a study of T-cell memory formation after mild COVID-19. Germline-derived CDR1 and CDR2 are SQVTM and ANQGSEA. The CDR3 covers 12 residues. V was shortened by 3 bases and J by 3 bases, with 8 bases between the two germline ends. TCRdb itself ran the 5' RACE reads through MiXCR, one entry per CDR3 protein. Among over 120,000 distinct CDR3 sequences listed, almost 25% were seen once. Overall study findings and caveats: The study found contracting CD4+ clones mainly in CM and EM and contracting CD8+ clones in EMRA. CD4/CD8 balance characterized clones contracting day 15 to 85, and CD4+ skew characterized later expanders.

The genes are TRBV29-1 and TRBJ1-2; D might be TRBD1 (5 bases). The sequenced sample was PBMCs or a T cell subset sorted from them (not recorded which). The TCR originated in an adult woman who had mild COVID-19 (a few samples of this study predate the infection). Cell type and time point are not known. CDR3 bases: TGCAGCGTTGAGACAGAGTACTATGGCTACACCTTC. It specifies CSVETEYYGYTF. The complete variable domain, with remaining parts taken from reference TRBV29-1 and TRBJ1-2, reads SAVISQKPSRDICQRGTSLTIQCQVDSQVTMMFWYRQQPGQSLTLIATANQGSEATYESGFVIDKFPISRPNLTFSTLTVSNMSPEDSSIYLCSVETEYYGYTFGSGTRLTVV.